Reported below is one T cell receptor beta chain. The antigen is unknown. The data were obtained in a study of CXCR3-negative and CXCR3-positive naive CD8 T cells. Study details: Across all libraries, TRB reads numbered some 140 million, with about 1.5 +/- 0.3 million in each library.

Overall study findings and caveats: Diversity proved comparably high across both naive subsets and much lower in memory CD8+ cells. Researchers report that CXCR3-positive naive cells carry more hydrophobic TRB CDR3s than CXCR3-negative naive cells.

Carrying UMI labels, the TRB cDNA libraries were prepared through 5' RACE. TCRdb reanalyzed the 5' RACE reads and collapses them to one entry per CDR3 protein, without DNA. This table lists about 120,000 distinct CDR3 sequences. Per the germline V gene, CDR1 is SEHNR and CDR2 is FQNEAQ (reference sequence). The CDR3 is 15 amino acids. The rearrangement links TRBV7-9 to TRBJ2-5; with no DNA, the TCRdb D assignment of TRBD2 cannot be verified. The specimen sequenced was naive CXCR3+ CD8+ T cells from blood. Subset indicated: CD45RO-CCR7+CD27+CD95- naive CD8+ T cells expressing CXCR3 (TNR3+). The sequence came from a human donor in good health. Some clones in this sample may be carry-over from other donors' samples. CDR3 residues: CASSRGLPGEETQYF.